This T cell receptor beta chain was identified during a study of T cells in Graves' hyperthyroidism and ophthalmopathy. The table lists this clonotype with many counts. RNA transcripts served as the template for amplifying TCR beta CDR3 regions. The HTBI primer set served for first-round RT-PCR of the TCR CDR3. Each CDR3 protein is one row after TCRdb ran MiXCR on the multiplex PCR reads. Among approximately 360,000 distinct CDR3 sequences listed, about a sixth were seen once. Trimming cost V 1 base and J 7 bases, with 7 bases left between them. The length of the CDR3 is 12 residues. CDR1 and CDR2 from the germline V gene are SGHTA and FQGNSA.

Sequencing was performed on blood. V is TRBV7-2 and J is TRBJ1-1; D unresolved. The receptor was derived from a young woman with Graves' hyperthyroidism that later progressed to Graves' ophthalmopathy. The CDR3 DNA reads TGTGCCAGCAGCTTAGGGACGGATGAAGCTTTCTTT. This translates into CASSLGTDEAFF.